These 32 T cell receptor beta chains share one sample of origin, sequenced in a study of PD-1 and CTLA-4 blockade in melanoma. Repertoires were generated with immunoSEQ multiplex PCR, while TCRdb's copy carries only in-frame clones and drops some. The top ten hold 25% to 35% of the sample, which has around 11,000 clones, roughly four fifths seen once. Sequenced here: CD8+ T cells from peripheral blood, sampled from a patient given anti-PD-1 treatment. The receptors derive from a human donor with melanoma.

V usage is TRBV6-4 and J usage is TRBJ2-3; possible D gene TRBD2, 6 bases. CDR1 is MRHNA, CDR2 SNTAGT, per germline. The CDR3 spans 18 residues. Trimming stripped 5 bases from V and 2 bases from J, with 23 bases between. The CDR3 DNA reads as TGTGCCAGCAGTAATACCCCGAGTATAGGAGGGTACACAGATACGCAGTATTTT. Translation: CASSNTPSIGGYTDTQYF.

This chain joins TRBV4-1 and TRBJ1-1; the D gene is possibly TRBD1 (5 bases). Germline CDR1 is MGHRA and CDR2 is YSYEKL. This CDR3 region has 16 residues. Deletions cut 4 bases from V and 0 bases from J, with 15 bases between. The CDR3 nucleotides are TGCGCCAGCAGCCGGGGGGACGATTACATGAACACTGAAGCTTTCTTT. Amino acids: CASSRGDDYMNTEAFF.

CDR3 bases: TGTGCCTGGAGTCCACCAAACGGTGATGAGCAGTTCTTC. Translation: CAWSPPNGDEQFF. This chain joins TRBV30 and TRBJ2-1; D is unclear. The CDR3 is made up of 13 amino acids. CDR1 and CDR2 from the germline V gene are GTSNPN and SVGIG (reference sequence). V dropped 2 bases and J dropped 8 bases, with 13 bases sitting between them.

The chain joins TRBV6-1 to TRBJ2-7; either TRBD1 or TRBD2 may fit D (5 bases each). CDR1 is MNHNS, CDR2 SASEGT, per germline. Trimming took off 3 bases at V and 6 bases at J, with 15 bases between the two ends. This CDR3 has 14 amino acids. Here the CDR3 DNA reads TGTGCCAGCAGTGAGAGGGGCCCCCCGGGCGAGCAGTACTTC. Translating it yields CASSERGPPGEQYF.

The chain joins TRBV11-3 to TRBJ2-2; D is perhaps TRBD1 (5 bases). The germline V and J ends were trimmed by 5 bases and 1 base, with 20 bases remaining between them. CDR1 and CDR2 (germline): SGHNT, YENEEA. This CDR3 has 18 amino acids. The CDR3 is CASSLTREMVVNTGELFF. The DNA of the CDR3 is TGTGCCAGCAGCCTCACCAGGGAAATGGTGGTGAACACCGGGGAGCTGTTTTTT.

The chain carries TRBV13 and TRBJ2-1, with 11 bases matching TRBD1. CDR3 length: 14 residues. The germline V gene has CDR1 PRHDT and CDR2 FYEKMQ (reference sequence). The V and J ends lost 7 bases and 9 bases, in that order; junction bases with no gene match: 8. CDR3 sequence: CASNLGQGDIEQFF. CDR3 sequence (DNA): TGTGCCAGCAACCTGGGACAGGGGGACATTGAGCAGTTCTTC.

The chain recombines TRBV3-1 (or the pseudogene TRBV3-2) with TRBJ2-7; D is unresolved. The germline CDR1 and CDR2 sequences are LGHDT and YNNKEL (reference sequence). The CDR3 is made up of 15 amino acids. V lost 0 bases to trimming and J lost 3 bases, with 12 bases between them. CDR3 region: CASSQDPGFLYEQYF. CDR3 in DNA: TGTGCCAGCAGCCAAGATCCCGGGTTTCTCTACGAGCAGTACTTC.

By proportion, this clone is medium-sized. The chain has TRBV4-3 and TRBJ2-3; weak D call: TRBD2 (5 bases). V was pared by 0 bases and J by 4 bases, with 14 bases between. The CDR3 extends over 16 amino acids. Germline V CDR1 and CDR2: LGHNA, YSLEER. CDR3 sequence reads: CASSQDHTQRADTQYF. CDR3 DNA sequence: TGCGCCAGCAGCCAAGATCACACCCAGAGGGCAGATACGCAGTATTTT.

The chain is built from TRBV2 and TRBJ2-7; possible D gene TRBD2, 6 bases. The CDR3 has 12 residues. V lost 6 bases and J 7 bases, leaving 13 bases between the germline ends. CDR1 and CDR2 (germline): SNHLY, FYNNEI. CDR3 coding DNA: TGTGCCAGCAGGGAGGGGATGGGTGAGCAGTACTTC. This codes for CASREGMGEQYF.

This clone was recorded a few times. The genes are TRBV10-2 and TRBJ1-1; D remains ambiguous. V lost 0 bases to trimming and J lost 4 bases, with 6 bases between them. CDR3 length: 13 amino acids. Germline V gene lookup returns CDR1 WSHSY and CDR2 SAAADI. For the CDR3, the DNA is TGCGCCAGCAGTGAGTCGATTTTCACTGAAGCTTTCTTT. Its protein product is CASSESIFTEAFF.

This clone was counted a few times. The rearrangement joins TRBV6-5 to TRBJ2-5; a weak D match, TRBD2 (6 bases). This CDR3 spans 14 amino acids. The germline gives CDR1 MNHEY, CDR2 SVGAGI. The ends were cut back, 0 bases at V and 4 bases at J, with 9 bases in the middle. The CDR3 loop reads CASSYSVGGETQYF. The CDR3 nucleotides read TGTGCCAGCAGTTACTCGGTGGGGGGAGAGACCCAGTACTTC.

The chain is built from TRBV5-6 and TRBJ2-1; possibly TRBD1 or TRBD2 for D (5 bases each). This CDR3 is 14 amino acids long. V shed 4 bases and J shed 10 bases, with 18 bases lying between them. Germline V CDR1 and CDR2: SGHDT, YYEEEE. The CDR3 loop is CASSPPGGRGEQFF. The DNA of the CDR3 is TGTGCCAGCAGCCCGCCTGGGGGAAGAGGGGAGCAGTTCTTC.

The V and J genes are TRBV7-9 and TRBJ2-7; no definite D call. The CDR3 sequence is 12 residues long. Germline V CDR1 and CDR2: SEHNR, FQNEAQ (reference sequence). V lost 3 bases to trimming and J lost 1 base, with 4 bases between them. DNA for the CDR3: TGTGCCAGCAGCTTGGGGTCCTACGAGCAGTACTTC. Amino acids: CASSLGSYEQYF. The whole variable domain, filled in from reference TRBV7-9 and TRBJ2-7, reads DTGVSQNPRHKITKRGQNVTFRCDPISEHNRLYWYRQTLGQGPEFLTYFQNEAQLEKSRLLSDRFSAERPKGSFSTLEIQRTEQGDSAMYLCASSLGSYEQYFGPGTRLTVT.

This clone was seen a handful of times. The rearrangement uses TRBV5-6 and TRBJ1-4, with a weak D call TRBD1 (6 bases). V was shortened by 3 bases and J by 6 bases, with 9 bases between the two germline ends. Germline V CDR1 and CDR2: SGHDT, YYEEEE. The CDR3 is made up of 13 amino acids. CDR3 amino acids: CASSSGGHEKLFF. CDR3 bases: TGTGCCAGCAGCTCCGGGGGGCATGAAAAACTGTTTTTT.

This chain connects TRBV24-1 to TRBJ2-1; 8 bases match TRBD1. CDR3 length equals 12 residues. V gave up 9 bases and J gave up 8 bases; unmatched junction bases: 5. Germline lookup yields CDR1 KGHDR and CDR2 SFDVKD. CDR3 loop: CATQGASDEQFF. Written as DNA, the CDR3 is TGTGCCACCCAGGGGGCGTCCGATGAGCAGTTCTTC.

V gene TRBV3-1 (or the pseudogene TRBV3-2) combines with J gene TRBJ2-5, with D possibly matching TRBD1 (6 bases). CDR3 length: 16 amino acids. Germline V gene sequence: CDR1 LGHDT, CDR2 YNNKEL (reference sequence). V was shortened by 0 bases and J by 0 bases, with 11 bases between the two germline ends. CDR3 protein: CASSQEAGADQETQYF. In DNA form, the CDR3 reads TGTGCCAGCAGCCAAGAGGCAGGGGCGGACCAAGAGACCCAGTACTTC.

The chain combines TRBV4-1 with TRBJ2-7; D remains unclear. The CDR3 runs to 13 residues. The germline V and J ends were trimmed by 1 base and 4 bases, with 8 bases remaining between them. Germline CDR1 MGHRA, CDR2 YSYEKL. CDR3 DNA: TGCGCCAGCAGCCAAGTCGTCGGGTACGAGCAGTACTTC. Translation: CASSQVVGYEQYF.

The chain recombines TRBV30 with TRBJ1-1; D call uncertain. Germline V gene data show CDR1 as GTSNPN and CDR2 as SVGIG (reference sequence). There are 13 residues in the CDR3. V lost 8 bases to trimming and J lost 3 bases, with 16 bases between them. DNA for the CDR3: TGTGCCAAGCTGGCGGTGGAAGACACTGAAGCTTTCTTT. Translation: CAKLAVEDTEAFF.

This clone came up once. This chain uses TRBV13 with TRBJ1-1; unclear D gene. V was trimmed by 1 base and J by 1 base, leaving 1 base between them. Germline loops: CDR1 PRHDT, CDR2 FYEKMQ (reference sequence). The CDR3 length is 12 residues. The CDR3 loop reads CASSLENTEAFF. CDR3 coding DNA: TGTGCCAGCAGCTTAGAGAACACTGAAGCTTTCTTT.

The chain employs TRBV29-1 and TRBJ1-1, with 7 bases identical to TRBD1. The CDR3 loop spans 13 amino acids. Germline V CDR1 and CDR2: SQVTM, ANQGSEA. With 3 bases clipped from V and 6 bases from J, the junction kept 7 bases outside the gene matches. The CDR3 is CSVDGTGAAEAFF. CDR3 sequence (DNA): TGCAGCGTTGATGGAACAGGGGCCGCTGAAGCTTTCTTT.

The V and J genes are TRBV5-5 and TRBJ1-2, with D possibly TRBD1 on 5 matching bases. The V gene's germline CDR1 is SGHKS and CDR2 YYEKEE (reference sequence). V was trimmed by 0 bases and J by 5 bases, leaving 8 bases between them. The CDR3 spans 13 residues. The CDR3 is CASSLATGYGYTF. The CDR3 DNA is TGTGCCAGCAGCTTGGCCACAGGTTATGGCTACACCTTC.

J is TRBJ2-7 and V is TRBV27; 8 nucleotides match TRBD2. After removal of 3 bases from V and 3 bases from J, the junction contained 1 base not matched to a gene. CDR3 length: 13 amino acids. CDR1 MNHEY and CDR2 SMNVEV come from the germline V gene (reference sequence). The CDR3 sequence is CASSFSGNYEQYF. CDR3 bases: TGTGCCAGCAGTTTTAGCGGGAACTACGAGCAGTACTTC.

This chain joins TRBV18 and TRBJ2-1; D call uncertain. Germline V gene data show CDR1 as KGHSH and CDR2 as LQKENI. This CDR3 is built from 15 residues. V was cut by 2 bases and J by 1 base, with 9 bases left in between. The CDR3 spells CASSPETPSYNEQFF. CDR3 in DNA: TGTGCCAGCTCACCAGAGACACCGTCCTACAATGAGCAGTTCTTC.

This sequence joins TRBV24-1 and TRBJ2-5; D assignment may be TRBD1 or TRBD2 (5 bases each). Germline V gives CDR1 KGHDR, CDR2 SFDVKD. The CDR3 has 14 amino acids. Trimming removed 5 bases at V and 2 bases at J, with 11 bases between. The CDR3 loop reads CATSVGVLQETQYF. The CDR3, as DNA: TGTGCCACCAGTGTGGGGGTCTTGCAAGAGACCCAGTACTTC.

CDR3 sequence (DNA): TGTGCCAGCAGCCCCGGGACTAGCTTCGGTTTGGATACGCAGTATTTT. It translates to CASSPGTSFGLDTQYF. This rearrangement joins TRBV11-3 to TRBJ2-3, with 9 bases identical to TRBD2. This CDR3 is built from 16 residues. V lost 5 bases, J lost 6 bases, and 12 bases stayed unmatched. Germline-derived CDR1 and CDR2 are SGHNT and YENEEA.

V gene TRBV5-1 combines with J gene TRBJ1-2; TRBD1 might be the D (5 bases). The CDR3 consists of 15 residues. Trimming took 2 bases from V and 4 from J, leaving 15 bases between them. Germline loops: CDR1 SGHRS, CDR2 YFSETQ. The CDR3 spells CASSLQEPSVYGYTF. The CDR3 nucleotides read TGCGCCAGCAGCTTACAGGAGCCCTCTGTCTATGGCTACACCTTC.

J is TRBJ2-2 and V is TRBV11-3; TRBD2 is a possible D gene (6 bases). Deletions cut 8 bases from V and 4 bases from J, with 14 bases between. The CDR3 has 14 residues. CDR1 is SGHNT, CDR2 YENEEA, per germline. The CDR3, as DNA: TGTGCCAGCGGCCCGGGAGTGAGCACCGGGGAGCTGTTTTTT. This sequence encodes CASGPGVSTGELFF.

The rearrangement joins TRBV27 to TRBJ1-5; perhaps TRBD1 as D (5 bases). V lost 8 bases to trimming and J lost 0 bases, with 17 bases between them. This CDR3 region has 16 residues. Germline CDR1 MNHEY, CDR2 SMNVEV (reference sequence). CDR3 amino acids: CASGGGGPYSNQPQHF. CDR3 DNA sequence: TGTGCCAGCGGGGGGGGAGGACCTTATAGCAATCAGCCCCAGCATTTT.

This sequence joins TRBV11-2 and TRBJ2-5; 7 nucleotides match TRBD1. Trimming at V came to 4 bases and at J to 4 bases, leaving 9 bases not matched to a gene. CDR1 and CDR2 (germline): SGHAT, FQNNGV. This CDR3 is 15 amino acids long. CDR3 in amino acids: CASSSTGSFRETQYF. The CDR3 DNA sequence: TGTGCCAGCAGCTCGACAGGGTCGTTTAGAGAGACCCAGTACTTC.

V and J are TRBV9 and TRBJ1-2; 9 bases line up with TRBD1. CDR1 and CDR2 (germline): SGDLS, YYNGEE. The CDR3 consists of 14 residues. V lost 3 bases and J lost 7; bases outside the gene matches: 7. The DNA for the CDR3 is TGTGCCAGCAGCGGGACAGGGGAGTTTGGTGGCTACACCTTC. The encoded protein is CASSGTGEFGGYTF. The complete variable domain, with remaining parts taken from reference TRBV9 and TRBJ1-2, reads DSGVTQTPKHLITATGQRVTLRCSPRSGDLSVYWYQQSLDQGLQFLIQYYNGEERAKGNILERFSAQQFPDLHSELNLSSLELGDSALYFCASSGTGEFGGYTFGSGTRLTVV.

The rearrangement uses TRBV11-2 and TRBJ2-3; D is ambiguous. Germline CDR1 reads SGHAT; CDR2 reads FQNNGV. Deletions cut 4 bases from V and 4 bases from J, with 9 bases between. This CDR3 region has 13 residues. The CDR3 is CASSSPDPDTQYF. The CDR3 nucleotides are TGTGCCAGCAGCTCCCCGGACCCAGATACGCAGTATTTT.

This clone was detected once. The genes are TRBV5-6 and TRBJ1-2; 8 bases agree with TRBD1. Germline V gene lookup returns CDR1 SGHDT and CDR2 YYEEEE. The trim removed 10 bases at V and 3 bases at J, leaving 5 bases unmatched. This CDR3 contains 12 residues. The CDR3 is CASQGADYGYTF. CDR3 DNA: TGTGCCTCTCAGGGGGCGGACTATGGCTACACCTTC.